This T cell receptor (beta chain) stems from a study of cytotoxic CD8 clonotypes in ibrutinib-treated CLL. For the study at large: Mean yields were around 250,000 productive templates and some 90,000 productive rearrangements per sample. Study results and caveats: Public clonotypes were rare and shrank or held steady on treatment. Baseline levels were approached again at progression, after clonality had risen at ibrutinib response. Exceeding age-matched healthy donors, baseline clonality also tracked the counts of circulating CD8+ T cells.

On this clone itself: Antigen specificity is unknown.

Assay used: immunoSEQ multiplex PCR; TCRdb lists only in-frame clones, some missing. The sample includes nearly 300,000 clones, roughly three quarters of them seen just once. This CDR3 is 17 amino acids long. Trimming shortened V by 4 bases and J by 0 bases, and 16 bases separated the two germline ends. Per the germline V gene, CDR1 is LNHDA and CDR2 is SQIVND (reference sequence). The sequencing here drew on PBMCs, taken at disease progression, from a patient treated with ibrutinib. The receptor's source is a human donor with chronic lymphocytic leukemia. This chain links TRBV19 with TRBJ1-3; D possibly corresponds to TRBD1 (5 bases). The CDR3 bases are TGTGCCAGTAGTACGCGTGGCGCCGGGGGCTCTGGAAACACCATATATTTT. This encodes CASSTRGAGGSGNTIYF.